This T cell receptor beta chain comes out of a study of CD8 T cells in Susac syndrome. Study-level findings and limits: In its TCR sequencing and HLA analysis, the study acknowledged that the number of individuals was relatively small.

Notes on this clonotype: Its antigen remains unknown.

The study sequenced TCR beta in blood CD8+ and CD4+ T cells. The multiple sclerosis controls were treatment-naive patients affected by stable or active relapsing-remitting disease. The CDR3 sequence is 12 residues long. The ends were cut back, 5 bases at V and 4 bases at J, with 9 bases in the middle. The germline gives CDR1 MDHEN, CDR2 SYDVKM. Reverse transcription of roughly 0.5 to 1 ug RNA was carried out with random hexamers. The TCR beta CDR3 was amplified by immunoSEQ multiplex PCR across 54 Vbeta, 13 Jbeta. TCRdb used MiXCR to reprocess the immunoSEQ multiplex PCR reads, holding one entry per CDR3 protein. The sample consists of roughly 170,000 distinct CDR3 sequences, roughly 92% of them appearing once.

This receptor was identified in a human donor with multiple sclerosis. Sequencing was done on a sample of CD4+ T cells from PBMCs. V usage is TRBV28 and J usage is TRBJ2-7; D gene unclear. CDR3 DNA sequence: TGTGCCAGCAGTCGTAGCTGGTACGAGCAGTACTTC. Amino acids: CASSRSWYEQYF.